The 17 T cell receptor beta chains below all came from one sample that was sequenced in a study of blood T cell repertoires in COVID-19 (TCRdb year 2020). Library generation was performed with the immunoSEQ multiplex PCR assay. What TCRdb holds here is the immuneACCESS table cut down to in-frame rearrangements. Part of the clones is not present; checked against another copy, under half of the missing clones reflect an unresolved V gene, and the others are unexplained. The sample includes approximately 140,000 clones, with around 90% observed a single time. Jointly, the top ten make up roughly 10% of the sample. Sequenced: peripheral blood. The receptors shown here come from a man in his 60s with active or convalescent COVID-19.

This clone has only one observation. This chain uses TRBV10-3 with TRBJ2-1, with TRBD1 matching over 8 bases. The CDR3 is 15 residues long. The V segment lost 3 bases and the J segment 5 bases; nucleotides outside the gene matches: 6. Germline V lookup: CDR1 ENHRY, CDR2 SYGVKD. The CDR3 is CAISDLGQGHNEQFF. CDR3 DNA sequence: TGTGCCATCAGTGATCTAGGACAGGGTCACAATGAGCAGTTCTTC.

This chain uses TRBV28 with TRBJ2-5; perhaps TRBD1 as D (6 bases). V lost 2 bases and J 5 bases, leaving 12 bases between the germline ends. This CDR3 has 14 amino acids. Germline V CDR1 and CDR2: MDHEN, SYDVKM. In nucleotides, the CDR3 is TGTGCCAGCAGTTTAGGGGGCGTTATGGAGACCCAGTACTTC. Protein sequence: CASSLGGVMETQYF.

V usage is TRBV27 and J usage is TRBJ2-3; 7 positions agree with TRBD2. Per germline, CDR1 MNHEY and CDR2 SMNVEV (reference sequence). With V trimmed by 6 bases and J by 6 bases, 15 bases remained unmatched. The CDR3 runs to 16 residues. The CDR3 is CASSGLSGSGADTQYF. CDR3 in DNA: TGTGCCAGCAGCGGGCTTTCAGGGAGCGGGGCCGATACGCAGTATTTT.

The V gene is TRBV15, the J gene TRBJ2-1; 15 nucleotides line up with TRBD2. CDR1 and CDR2 (germline): LNHNV, YYDKDF (reference sequence). Trimming removed 0 bases from V and 7 bases from J; junction bases left unmatched: 7. The CDR3 length is 18 residues. CDR3: CATSRDLRTSGRANEQFF. As DNA, the CDR3 is TGTGCCACCAGCAGAGATCTTCGGACTAGCGGGAGGGCAAATGAGCAGTTCTTC.

The rearrangement joins TRBV20-1 to TRBJ2-5, with TRBD2 matching over 9 bases. CDR3 size: 19 residues. Germline V lookup: CDR1 DFQATT, CDR2 SNEGSKA (reference sequence). The V gene end was trimmed by 3 bases and the J gene end by 3 bases; junction bases not matched to a gene: 20. The CDR3 here is CSASSSPAGGTTGKETQYF. The CDR3, as DNA: TGCAGTGCTAGTTCTAGTCCAGCGGGAGGTACCACCGGAAAAGAGACCCAGTACTTC.

The chain has TRBV6-5 and TRBJ2-3, with 7 bases matching TRBD2. CDR1 is MNHEY, CDR2 SVGAGI, per germline. V trimming: 3 bases; J trimming: 5 bases; junction bases outside the gene matches: 11. The CDR3 is made up of 16 amino acids. The CDR3 sequence: CASSYFRGVGGDTQYF. Written as DNA, the CDR3 is TGTGCCAGCAGTTATTTTCGGGGGGTGGGCGGAGATACGCAGTATTTT.

J is TRBJ2-4 and V is TRBV4-2; 7 bases line up with TRBD2. The J segment lost 1 base and the V segment lost 2 bases, leaving 8 bases of the junction unmatched. The CDR3 loop spans 17 amino acids. Germline V gene data show CDR1 as LGHNA and CDR2 as YNFKEQ. CDR3 protein: CASSQILREGAKNIQYF. The CDR3 bases are TGTGCCAGCAGCCAAATCCTAAGGGAGGGGGCCAAAAACATTCAGTACTTC.

This sequence joins TRBV3-1 (or the pseudogene TRBV3-2) and TRBJ2-5; 7 nucleotides align to TRBD2. The CDR3 has 16 amino acids. V shed 0 bases, J shed 5 bases, and the junction held 9 bases outside the gene matches. Germline V gene sequence: CDR1 LGHDT, CDR2 YNNKEL (reference sequence). The CDR3 bases are TGTGCCAGCAGCCAAGATCAGCGGGATGGCGGGGAGACCCAGTACTTC. Translation gives CASSQDQRDGGETQYF.

The chain joins TRBV19 to TRBJ2-3; tentative D call: TRBD2 (5 bases). V lost 3 bases, J lost 0 bases, and 10 bases lay in between. From germline, CDR1 is LNHDA and CDR2 SQIVND (reference sequence). The CDR3 contains 15 residues. The CDR3 nucleotides are TGTGCCAGTAGTATGAGGGTCTCTAGCACAGATACGCAGTATTTT. It translates to CASSMRVSSTDTQYF.

The chain uses TRBV6-1 and TRBJ1-4; D gene ambiguous. The germline V gene has CDR1 MNHNS and CDR2 SASEGT. V lost 3 bases and J 8 bases, leaving 16 bases between the germline ends. The CDR3 extends over 15 amino acids. CDR3 protein: CASSDLTRGGEKLFF. The DNA of the CDR3 is TGTGCCAGCAGTGATTTGACCCGGGGTGGCGAAAAACTGTTTTTT.

This chain uses TRBV30 with TRBJ1-2; a weak D match, TRBD1 (6 bases). The length of the CDR3 is 14 residues. Germline CDR1 GTSNPN, CDR2 SVGIG (reference sequence). V was clipped by 3 bases and J by 5 bases, with 16 bases between them. This CDR3 reads CAWSRNTGKYGYTF. DNA of the CDR3: TGTGCCTGGAGCCGTAACACAGGGAAATATGGCTACACCTTC.

The gene calls are TRBV28 and TRBJ1-5, with 7 bases aligning to TRBD1. Trimming cost V 6 bases and J 3 bases; bases outside gene matches: 5. The germline V gene encodes CDR1 MDHEN and CDR2 SYDVKM. This CDR3 has 14 amino acids. This CDR3 reads CASRQTGANQPQHF. The CDR3 DNA is TGTGCCAGCAGGCAAACAGGGGCCAATCAGCCCCAGCATTTT.

This clone was detected once. The rearrangement joins TRBV11-3 to TRBJ2-2, with a tentative D call TRBD2 (6 bases). Germline V gene data show CDR1 as SGHNT and CDR2 as YENEEA. There are 14 residues in the CDR3. Trimming took 8 bases from V and 4 from J, leaving 14 bases between them. The CDR3 protein is CASSAGLSTGELFF. DNA for the CDR3: TGTGCCAGCTCCGCGGGGCTTTCCACCGGGGAGCTGTTTTTT.

This sequence joins TRBV7-2 and TRBJ1-4; D possibly corresponds to TRBD1 (6 bases). Germline CDR1 reads SGHTA; CDR2 reads FQGNSA. The CDR3 length is 12 residues. V was pared by 6 bases and J by 5 bases, with 7 bases between. DNA of the CDR3: TGTGCCAGCAGAGGGGGAAATGAAAAACTGTTTTTT. It codes for CASRGGNEKLFF.

This clone has just one count. This chain joins TRBV5-5 and TRBJ2-7; 7 bases align to TRBD2. The CDR3 totals 15 residues. V was pared by 4 bases and J by 4 bases, with 11 bases of the junction left unmatched. The germline gives CDR1 SGHKS, CDR2 YYEKEE (reference sequence). The CDR3 coding sequence is TGTGCCAGCAGCCCTGGAGGGTTGCGGGAGTACGAGCAGTACTTC. This encodes CASSPGGLREYEQYF.

V gene TRBV3-1 (or the pseudogene TRBV3-2) combines with J gene TRBJ2-3; 7 bases fit TRBD1. The CDR3 loop spans 16 amino acids. V gave up 0 bases and J gave up 3 bases; unmatched junction bases: 6. The germline CDR1 and CDR2 sequences are LGHDT and YNNKEL (reference sequence). The CDR3 DNA reads as TGTGCCAGCAGCCAAGATACAGGGGTGTTGACAGATACGCAGTATTTT. This encodes CASSQDTGVLTDTQYF.

The CDR3 DNA sequence: TGTGCCAGCAGCGCACGACTAGCGGGAGCCCCGCTTCGCACAGATACGCAGTATTTT. Translation: CASSARLAGAPLRTDTQYF. J is TRBJ2-3 and V is TRBV5-6, with 12 bases that match TRBD2. Germline V gives CDR1 SGHDT, CDR2 YYEEEE. This CDR3 is built from 19 residues. The J segment lost 1 base and the V segment lost 4 bases, leaving 13 bases of the junction unmatched. Together with reference TRBV5-6 and TRBJ2-3, the CDR3 gives the full variable domain: DAGVTQSPTHLIKTRGQQVTLRCSPKSGHDTVSWYQQALGQGPQFIFQYYEEEERQRGNFPDRFSGHQFPNYSSELNVNALLLGDSALYLCASSARLAGAPLRTDTQYFGPGTRLTVL.